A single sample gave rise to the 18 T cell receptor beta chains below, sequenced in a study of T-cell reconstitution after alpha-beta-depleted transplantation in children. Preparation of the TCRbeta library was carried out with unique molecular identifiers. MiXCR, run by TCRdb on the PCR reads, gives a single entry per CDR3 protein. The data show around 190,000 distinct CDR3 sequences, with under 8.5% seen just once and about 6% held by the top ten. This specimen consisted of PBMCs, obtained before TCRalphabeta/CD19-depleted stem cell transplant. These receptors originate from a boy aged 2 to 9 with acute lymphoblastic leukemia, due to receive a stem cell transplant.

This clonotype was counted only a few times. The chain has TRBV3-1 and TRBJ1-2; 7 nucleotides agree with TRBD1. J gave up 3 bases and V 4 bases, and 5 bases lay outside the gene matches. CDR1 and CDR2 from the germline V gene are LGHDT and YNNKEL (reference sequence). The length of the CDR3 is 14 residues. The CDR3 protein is CASSPTTGDYGYTF. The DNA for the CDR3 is TGTGCCAGCAGCCCTACAACAGGGGACTATGGCTACACCTTC.

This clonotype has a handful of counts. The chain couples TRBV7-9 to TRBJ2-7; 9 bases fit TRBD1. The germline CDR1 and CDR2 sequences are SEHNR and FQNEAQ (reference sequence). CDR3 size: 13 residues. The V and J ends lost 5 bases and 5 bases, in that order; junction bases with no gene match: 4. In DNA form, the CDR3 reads TGTGCCAGCAGCCCACGGACAGGGGACGAGCAGTACTTC. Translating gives CASSPRTGDEQYF.

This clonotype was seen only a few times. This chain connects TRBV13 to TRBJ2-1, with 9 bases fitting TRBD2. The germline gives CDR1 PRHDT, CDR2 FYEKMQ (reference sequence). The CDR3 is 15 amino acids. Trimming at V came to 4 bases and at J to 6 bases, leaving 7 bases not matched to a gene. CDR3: CASSSLAGRSNEQFF. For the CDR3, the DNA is TGTGCCAGCAGCTCGCTAGCGGGGAGGAGCAATGAGCAGTTCTTC.

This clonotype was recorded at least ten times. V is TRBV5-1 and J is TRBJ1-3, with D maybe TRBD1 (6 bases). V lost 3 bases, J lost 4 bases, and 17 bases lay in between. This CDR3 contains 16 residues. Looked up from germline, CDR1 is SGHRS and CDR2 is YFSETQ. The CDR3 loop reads CASSSGAGASGNTIYF. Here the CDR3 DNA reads TGCGCCAGCAGCTCGGGGGCAGGAGCATCCGGAAACACCATATATTTT.

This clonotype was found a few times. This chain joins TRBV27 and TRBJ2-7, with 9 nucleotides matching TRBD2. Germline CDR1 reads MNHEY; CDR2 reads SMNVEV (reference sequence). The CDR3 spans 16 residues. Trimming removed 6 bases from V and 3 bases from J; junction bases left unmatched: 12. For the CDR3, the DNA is TGTGCCAGCAGCCTCGTCGGGGCGGGGGGGTACTACGAGCAGTACTTC. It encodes CASSLVGAGGYYEQYF.

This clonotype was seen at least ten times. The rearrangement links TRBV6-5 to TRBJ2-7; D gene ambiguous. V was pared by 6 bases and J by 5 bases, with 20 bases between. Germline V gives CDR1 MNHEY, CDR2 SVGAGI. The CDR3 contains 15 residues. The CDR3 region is CASSRTHLGSDEQYF. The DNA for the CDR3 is TGTGCCAGCAGCCGAACCCACCTAGGGTCGGACGAGCAGTACTTC.

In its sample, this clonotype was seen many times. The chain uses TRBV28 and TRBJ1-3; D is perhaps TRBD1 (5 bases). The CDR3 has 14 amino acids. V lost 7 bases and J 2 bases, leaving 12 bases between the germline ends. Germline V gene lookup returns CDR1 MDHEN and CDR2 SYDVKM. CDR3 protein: CASTRGGTGNTIYF. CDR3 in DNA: TGTGCCAGCACGCGGGGGGGGACTGGAAACACCATATATTTT.

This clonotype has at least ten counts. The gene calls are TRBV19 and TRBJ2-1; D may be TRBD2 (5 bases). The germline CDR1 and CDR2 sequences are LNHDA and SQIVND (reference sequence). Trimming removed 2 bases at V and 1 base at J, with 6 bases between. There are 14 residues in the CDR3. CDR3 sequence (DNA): TGTGCCAGTAGTATACGGGGATCCTACAATGAGCAGTTCTTC. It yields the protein CASSIRGSYNEQFF.

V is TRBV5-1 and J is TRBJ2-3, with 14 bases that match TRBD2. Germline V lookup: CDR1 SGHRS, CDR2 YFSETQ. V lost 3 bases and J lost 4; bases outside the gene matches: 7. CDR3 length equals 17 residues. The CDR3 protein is CASSWGTSGREADTQYF. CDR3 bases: TGCGCCAGCAGCTGGGGGACTAGCGGGAGAGAGGCAGATACGCAGTATTTT.

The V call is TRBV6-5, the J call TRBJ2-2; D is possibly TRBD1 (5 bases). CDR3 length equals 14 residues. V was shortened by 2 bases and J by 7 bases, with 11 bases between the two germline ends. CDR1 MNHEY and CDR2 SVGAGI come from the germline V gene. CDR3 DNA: TGTGCCAGCAGTTACGGAGTTAGGGGCGGGGAGCTGTTTTTT. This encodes CASSYGVRGGELFF.

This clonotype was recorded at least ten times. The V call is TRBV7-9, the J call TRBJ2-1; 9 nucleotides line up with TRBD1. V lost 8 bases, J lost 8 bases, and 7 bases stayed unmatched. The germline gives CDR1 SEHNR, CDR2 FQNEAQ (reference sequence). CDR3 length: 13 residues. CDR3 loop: CASGTGKGYEQFF. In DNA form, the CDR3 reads TGTGCCAGCGGGACAGGGAAGGGCTATGAGCAGTTCTTC.

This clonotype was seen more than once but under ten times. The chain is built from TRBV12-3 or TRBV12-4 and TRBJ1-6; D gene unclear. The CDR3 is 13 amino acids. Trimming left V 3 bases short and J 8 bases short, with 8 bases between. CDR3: CASSFVGDSPLHF. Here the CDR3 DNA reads TGTGCCAGCAGTTTCGTCGGGGATTCACCCCTCCACTTT.

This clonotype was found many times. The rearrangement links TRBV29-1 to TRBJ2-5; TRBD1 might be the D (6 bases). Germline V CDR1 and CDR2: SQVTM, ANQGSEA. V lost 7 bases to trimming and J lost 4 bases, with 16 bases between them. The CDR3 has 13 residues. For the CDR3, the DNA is TGCAGCGGCCTTAGGGGGTTTGGAGAGACCCAGTACTTC. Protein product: CSGLRGFGETQYF. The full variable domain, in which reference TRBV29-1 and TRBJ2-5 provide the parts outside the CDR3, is SAVISQKPSRDICQRGTSLTIQCQVDSQVTMMFWYRQQPGQSLTLIATANQGSEATYESGFVIDKFPISRPNLTFSTLTVSNMSPEDSSIYLCSGLRGFGETQYFGPGTRLLVL.

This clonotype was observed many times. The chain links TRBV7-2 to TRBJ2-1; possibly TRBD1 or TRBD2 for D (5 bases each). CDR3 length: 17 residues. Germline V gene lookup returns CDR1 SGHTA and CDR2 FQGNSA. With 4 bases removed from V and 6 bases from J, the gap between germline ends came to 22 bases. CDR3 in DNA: TGTGCCAGCAGCTCCCCTGAGTGGGGGATGCCAGGCAATGAGCAGTTCTTC. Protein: CASSSPEWGMPGNEQFF.

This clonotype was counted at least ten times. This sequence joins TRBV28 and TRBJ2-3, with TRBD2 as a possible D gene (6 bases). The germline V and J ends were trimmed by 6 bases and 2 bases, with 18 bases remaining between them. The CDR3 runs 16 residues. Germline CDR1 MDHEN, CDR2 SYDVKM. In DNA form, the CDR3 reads TGTGCCAGCAGGTCATCGGGAGCCCTTTTCACAGATACGCAGTATTTT. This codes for CASRSSGALFTDTQYF.

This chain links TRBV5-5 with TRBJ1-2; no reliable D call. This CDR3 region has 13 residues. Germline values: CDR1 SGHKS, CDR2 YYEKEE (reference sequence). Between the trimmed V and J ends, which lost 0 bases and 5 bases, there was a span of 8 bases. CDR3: CASSLADLYGYTF. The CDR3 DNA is TGTGCCAGCAGCTTGGCAGACCTATATGGCTACACCTTC.

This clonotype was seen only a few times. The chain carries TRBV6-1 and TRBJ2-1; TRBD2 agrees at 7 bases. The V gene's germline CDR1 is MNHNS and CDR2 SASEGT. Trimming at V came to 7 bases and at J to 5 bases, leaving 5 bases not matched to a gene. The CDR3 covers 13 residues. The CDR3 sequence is CASTGTTHNEQFF. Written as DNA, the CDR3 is TGTGCCAGCACAGGGACTACTCACAATGAGCAGTTCTTC.

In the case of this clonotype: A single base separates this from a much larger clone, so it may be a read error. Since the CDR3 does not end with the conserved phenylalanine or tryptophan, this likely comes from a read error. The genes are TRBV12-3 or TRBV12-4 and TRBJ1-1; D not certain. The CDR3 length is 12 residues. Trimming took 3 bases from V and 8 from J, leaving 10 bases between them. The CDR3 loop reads CASSFGKPEAFC. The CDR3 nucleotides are TGTGCCAGCAGTTTTGGGAAACCCGAAGCTTTCTGT.